This is a list of T cell receptor beta chains from one sample in a study of T-cell reconstitution after alpha-beta-depleted transplantation in children. TCRdb itself ran the PCR reads through MiXCR, one entry per CDR3 protein. This sample has 100,000 to 120,000 distinct CDR3 sequences, with about a tenth found just once. This material consisted of PBMCs from the stem cell graft donor, taken from the stem cell graft. The source of these receptors is a human donor who donated a stem cell graft to a child with acute lymphoblastic leukemia. CDR3s include the opening cysteine and the closing phenylalanine or tryptophan. The order of the fields is clone size, D gene, J gene, V gene, CDR3 DNA, CDR3 protein. The D gene is left open where the match is weak. The size of a clone is reported for some rows only, either as once, few or many, or as a class for expanded clones.

many,-,TRBJ2-6,TRBV5-5,TGTGCCAGCGTCGGAGACTCTGGGGCCAACGTCCTGACTTTC,CASVGDSGANVLTF
many,-,TRBJ1-5,TRBV7-9,TGTGCCAGCAGCTTATCGACAGGTAGCAATCAGCCCCAGCATTTT,CASSLSTGSNQPQHF
many,TRBD2,TRBJ2-7,TRBV7-9,TGTGCCAGCACTCTAGGCGGGGGATCGGACGAGCAGTACTTC,CASTLGGGSDEQYF
-,-,TRBJ2-5,TRBV24-1,TGTGCCACCAGTGATTTGGTGACCCAGTACTTC,CATSDLVTQYF
many,TRBD1,TRBJ2-2,TRBV20-1,TGCAGTGCTTGGGACAGGGTTCACACCGGGGAGCTGTTTTTT,CSAWDRVHTGELFF
many,TRBD1,TRBJ1-1,TRBV5-1,TGCGCCAGCAGCTTTCTACAGGGGGCGGGGAACACTGAAGCCTTCTTT,CASSFLQGAGNTEAFF
few,TRBD1,TRBJ2-7,TRBV9,TGTGCCAGCAGCGGACAGGGGGCGTACGAGCAGTACTTC,CASSGQGAYEQYF
-,TRBD1,TRBJ1-1,TRBV19,TGTGCCAGTAGTATGAGGGGGCGAAGTGAAGCTTTCTTT,CASSMRGRSEAFF
many,-,TRBJ2-7,TRBV12-3/TRBV12-4,TGTGCCAGCAGATACAGGTCCTACGAGCAGTACTTC,CASRYRSYEQYF
many,-,TRBJ1-4,TRBV5-1,TGCGCCAGCAGCTTGGGGCGGGTTGTTGCAACTAATGAAAAACTGTTTTTT,CASSLGRVVATNEKLFF
many,-,TRBJ1-1,TRBV7-9,TGTGCCAGCAGCCAAATACAGGGTGGGGATATGAACACTGAAGCTTTCTTT,CASSQIQGGDMNTEAFF
many,TRBD1,TRBJ2-1,TRBV12-3/TRBV12-4,TGTGCCAGCAGCCTGGGGGGGACAGGGAACAATGAGCAGTTCTTC,CASSLGGTGNNEQFF
many,TRBD2,TRBJ2-1,TRBV5-5,TGTGCCAGCAGCTTGGTGGCTAGCGGGGGGGGATACAATGAGCAGTTCTTC,CASSLVASGGGYNEQFF
many,-,TRBJ1-2,TRBV7-2,TGTGCCAGCAGCTTGGATTTGGCAGTCAACGATGGCTACACCTTC,CASSLDLAVNDGYTF
many,TRBD1,TRBJ2-1,TRBV7-2,TGTGCCAGCACCTCGCCAGGAAGGACAGGGGCCAATGAGCAGTTCTTC,CASTSPGRTGANEQFF